The clone carrying this TCR beta chain was found a few times. The antigen is undetermined. Time point of the sample: sample taken at primary tumor resection. Frozen PBMC, nontumor lung or tumor provided whole RNA, which was sequenced unsorted. The data belong to a study of spatial heterogeneity in lung cancer. Via MiXCR, TCRdb re-called the 5' RACE reads, giving one row per CDR3 protein. The data show around 8,800 distinct CDR3 sequences, with roughly 4.5% seen just once and more than 9% held by the top ten. General study findings and limits: Counts for ubiquitous and regional expanded TCRs went along with ubiquitous and regional nonsynonymous mutations, respectively. Counts of expanded intratumoral alpha and beta TCRs tracked tumor mutation counts.

Germline V CDR1 and CDR2: SEHNR, FQNEAQ (reference sequence). This CDR3 is built from 13 residues. J lost 7 bases, V lost 6 bases, and 5 bases had no gene match. The TCR comes from a female donor with early-stage non-small cell lung cancer. The sequencing used lung tumor tissue, collected at surgery. The chain uses TRBV7-9 and TRBJ1-4, with TRBD1 matching 7 bases. The CDR3 is CASRKGQSEKLFF. The CDR3 nucleotides read TGTGCCAGCAGAAAGGGACAGAGTGAAAAACTGTTTTTT.